This paragraph reports one TCR beta chain. What it recognizes is unknown. Losses at the gene ends were 3 bases for V and 1 base for J; bases not matched to a gene: 6. Germline loops: CDR1 SGHRS, CDR2 YFSETQ. This CDR3 is 16 amino acids long. The data derive from a study of spatial heterogeneity in lung cancer. As for the study in general: An average of more than ten raw reads was observed per unique TCR and UMI combination. Study observations and caveats: Ubiquitous expanded tumor TCRs were observed in blood more at resection than follow-up.

Every TCR cDNA molecule bore a unique molecular identifier. Each CDR3 protein is one row after TCRdb ran MiXCR on the 5' RACE reads. The table includes approximately 92,000 distinct CDR3 sequences, about 12% detected once. Described time point: sample taken at primary tumor resection. Unsorted tumor, nontumor lung tissue or cryopreserved PBMC supplied the whole RNA. The cohort: over 70 early-stage, untreated non-small cell lung cancer patients. The sequencing used PBMCs, collected at surgery. This sequence was found in a male donor with early-stage non-small cell lung cancer. The chain links TRBV5-1 to TRBJ2-5, with 10 bases identical to TRBD1. The CDR3 protein is CASSSGQGEGQETQYF. The CDR3 DNA sequence: TGCGCCAGCAGCTCCGGACAGGGGGAGGGCCAAGAGACCCAGTACTTC.